This is a list of T cell receptor beta chains from one sample in a study of a mutant IDH1 vaccine in newly diagnosed glioma. The method was immunoSEQ multiplex PCR; TCRdb's version includes in-frame clones alone and lacks a portion of them. The sample consists of 50,000 to 65,000 clones, approximately 81% of them appearing once. What these receptors recognize is not known. Sequences were derived from PBMCs, sampled from a glioma patient whose treatment included an IDH1 peptide vaccine. These receptors were taken from a man between 25 and 39 years old with glioma. Both conserved end residues are part of each CDR3. Fields, in order: J gene, V gene, clone size, D gene, CDR3 protein, CDR3 DNA. The D gene is left open where the match is weak. Only part of the rows carry a size: once, few, many, or a class if the clone is expanded.

J: TRBJ2-7; V: TRBV18; size: .; D: .; CDR3: CASSVQSQGAYEQYF; DNA: TGTGCCAGCTCAGTACAGAGCCAGGGTGCGTACGAGCAGTACTTC
J: TRBJ2-3; V: TRBV11-2; size: .; D: .; CDR3: CASSLIGRSLGASTDTQYF; DNA: TGTGCCAGCAGCTTAATAGGACGGTCTCTCGGGGCTAGCACAGATACGCAGTATTTT
J: TRBJ1-1; V: TRBV20-1; size: once; D: .; CDR3: CSATRRPEAFF; DNA: TGCAGTGCTACTAGGCGGCCTGAAGCTTTCTTT
J: TRBJ2-2; V: TRBV5-4; size: .; D: TRBD2; CDR3: CASSFRRGGPGTGELFF; DNA: TGTGCCAGCAGCTTTCGGCGGGGGGGCCCTGGGACCGGGGAGCTGTTTTTT
J: TRBJ2-7; V: TRBV11-2; size: .; D: TRBD1; CDR3: CASSQGAYEQYF; DNA: TGTGCCAGCAGTCAGGGGGCCTACGAGCAGTACTTC
J: TRBJ2-7; V: TRBV2; size: .; D: TRBD2; CDR3: CASSNQLAGTSAYEQYF; DNA: TGTGCCAGCAGTAACCAACTAGCGGGGACCTCGGCCTACGAGCAGTACTTC
J: TRBJ1-4; V: TRBV6-4; size: .; D: .; CDR3: CASSDRAGKLFF; DNA: TGTGCCAGCAGTGACAGGGCAGGAAAACTGTTTTTT
J: TRBJ2-2; V: TRBV29-1; size: .; D: .; CDR3: CSALGGNTGELFF; DNA: TGCAGCGCCTTGGGAGGGAACACCGGGGAGCTGTTTTTT
J: TRBJ1-2; V: TRBV7-9; size: .; D: .; CDR3: CASSEQGYYGYTF; DNA: TGTGCCAGCAGCGAACAGGGTTACTATGGCTACACCTTC
J: TRBJ2-1; V: TRBV18; size: .; D: TRBD1; CDR3: CASSPRDRGGNEQFF; DNA: TGTGCCAGCTCACCCCGGGACAGGGGAGGCAATGAGCAGTTCTTC
J: TRBJ2-2; V: TRBV11-2; size: .; D: .; CDR3: CASSLWGRGTGELFF; DNA: TGTGCCAGCAGCTTGTGGGGCCGGGGGACCGGGGAGCTGTTTTTT
J: TRBJ2-2; V: TRBV29-1; size: .; D: .; CDR3: CSATETPNTGELFF; DNA: TGCAGCGCGACGGAGACACCGAACACCGGGGAGCTGTTTTTT
J: TRBJ1-6; V: TRBV28; size: .; D: .; CDR3: CASSLEGHPMGNSPLHF; DNA: TGTGCCAGCAGTCTAGAGGGACACCCCATGGGTAATTCACCCCTCCACTTT
J: TRBJ1-1; V: TRBV18; size: .; D: .; CDR3: CASSPGRIRSSEAFF; DNA: TGTGCCAGCTCACCCGGGCGGATACGGAGCTCTGAAGCTTTCTTT
J: TRBJ1-3; V: TRBV28; size: once; D: TRBD1; CDR3: CASRLTGTGNTIYF; DNA: TGTGCCAGCAGGCTGACAGGGACTGGAAACACCATATATTTT
J: TRBJ1-1; V: TRBV10-3; size: few; D: TRBD1; CDR3: CAITKGDSTEAFF; DNA: TGTGCCATCACCAAAGGGGACAGCACTGAAGCTTTCTTT
J: TRBJ1-2; V: TRBV18; size: .; D: .; CDR3: CASSPGTLNYGYTF; DNA: TGTGCCAGCTCTCCTGGGACGTTGAACTATGGCTACACCTTC
J: TRBJ1-1; V: TRBV18; size: .; D: .; CDR3: CASSPPLGYEAFF; DNA: TGTGCCAGCTCACCACCGCTAGGATATGAAGCTTTCTTT
J: TRBJ2-2; V: TRBV28; size: .; D: .; CDR3: CASSFSGSVTGELFF; DNA: TGTGCCAGCAGTTTTTCAGGGTCGGTCACCGGGGAGCTGTTTTTT
J: TRBJ2-2; V: TRBV10-3; size: .; D: TRBD1; CDR3: CAISGNQGATGELFF; DNA: TGTGCCATCAGTGGGAACCAGGGGGCGACCGGGGAGCTGTTTTTT
J: TRBJ1-5; V: TRBV28; size: .; D: TRBD1; CDR3: CASSPIDRDRQPQHF; DNA: TGTGCCAGCAGTCCAATCGACAGGGATCGTCAGCCCCAGCATTTT
J: TRBJ1-2; V: TRBV4-1; size: .; D: .; CDR3: CASSQSWTNGYGYTF; DNA: TGCGCCAGCAGCCAATCGTGGACTAACGGCTATGGCTACACCTTC
J: TRBJ2-1; V: TRBV7-9; size: .; D: .; CDR3: CASSLIEGRTYNEQFF; DNA: TGTGCCAGCAGCCTGATTGAGGGACGGACTTACAATGAGCAGTTCTTC
J: TRBJ2-5; V: TRBV11-2; size: .; D: TRBD2; CDR3: CASNPTLTSGVETQYF; DNA: TGTGCCAGCAACCCCACCCTGACTAGCGGGGTAGAGACCCAGTACTTC
J: TRBJ1-2; V: TRBV5-4; size: .; D: .; CDR3: CASSFTGTLDTF; DNA: TGTGCCAGCAGCTTTACCGGGACACTCGACACCTTC
J: TRBJ2-2; V: TRBV28; size: once; D: .; CDR3: CASSPPEGPGELFF; DNA: TGTGCCAGCAGCCCCCCCGAGGGGCCCGGGGAGCTGTTTTTT
J: TRBJ1-4; V: TRBV27; size: .; D: TRBD1; CDR3: CASSPSGGSGEKLFF; DNA: TGTGCCAGCAGTCCCTCAGGGGGCTCGGGTGAAAAACTGTTTTTT
J: TRBJ2-3; V: TRBV18; size: .; D: .; CDR3: CASSPPWTTSTDTQYF; DNA: TGTGCCAGCTCACCACCTTGGACAACTAGCACAGATACGCAGTATTTT
J: TRBJ2-7; V: TRBV5-4; size: .; D: TRBD1; CDR3: CASSWAQGTYEQYF; DNA: TGTGCCAGCAGCTGGGCACAGGGGACCTACGAGCAGTACTTC
J: TRBJ1-5; V: TRBV4-1; size: .; D: TRBD1; CDR3: CASRGQQGGGQPQHF; DNA: TGCGCCAGCAGGGGGCAACAGGGGGGAGGTCAGCCCCAGCATTTT
J: TRBJ1-2; V: TRBV7-9; size: .; D: .; CDR3: CASSLVGRNYGYTF; DNA: TGTGCCAGCAGCTTAGTAGGACGAAACTATGGCTACACCTTC
J: TRBJ2-1; V: TRBV19; size: .; D: TRBD2; CDR3: CASSIASGGGSYNEQFF; DNA: TGTGCCAGTAGTATAGCAAGCGGCGGGGGCTCCTACAATGAGCAGTTCTTC
J: TRBJ1-3; V: TRBV9; size: .; D: .; CDR3: CASSVGVNSGNTIYF; DNA: TGTGCCAGCAGCGTAGGGGTCAACTCTGGAAACACCATATATTTT
J: TRBJ2-7; V: TRBV30; size: once; D: .; CDR3: CAWATGNHEQYF; DNA: TGTGCCTGGGCTACAGGGAACCACGAGCAGTACTTC
J: TRBJ2-3; V: TRBV7-9; size: .; D: .; CDR3: CASSLAARITDTQYF; DNA: TGTGCCAGCAGCTTAGCTGCCAGGATCACAGATACGCAGTATTTT
J: TRBJ1-1; V: TRBV13; size: .; D: TRBD1; CDR3: CASSIGGALAFF; DNA: TGTGCCAGCAGCATAGGGGGCGCATTGGCTTTCTTT
J: TRBJ1-5; V: TRBV4-2; size: .; D: .; CDR3: CASSPHSWGSNQPQHF; DNA: TGTGCCAGCAGCCCACACTCGTGGGGGAGCAATCAGCCCCAGCATTTT
J: TRBJ2-5; V: TRBV7-6; size: once; D: TRBD1; CDR3: CASSLTRTGRETQYF; DNA: TGTGCCAGCAGCTTAACCCGGACAGGTCGGGAGACCCAGTACTTC
J: TRBJ2-1; V: TRBV7-2; size: .; D: .; CDR3: CASSPRKGLYNEQFF; DNA: TGTGCCAGCAGCCCGAGGAAGGGATTGTACAATGAGCAGTTCTTC
J: TRBJ1-3; V: TRBV30; size: few; D: TRBD1; CDR3: CAWRGQLSSGNTIYF; DNA: TGTGCCTGGAGGGGACAGCTGAGCTCTGGAAACACCATATATTTT
J: TRBJ2-6; V: TRBV19; size: once; D: .; CDR3: CASTRGSGANVLTF; DNA: TGTGCCAGTACTCGGGGCTCTGGGGCCAACGTCCTGACTTTC
J: TRBJ2-3; V: TRBV4-2; size: once; D: TRBD1; CDR3: CASSQGDTGVIGDTQYF; DNA: TGTGCCAGCAGCCAAGGGGACACAGGGGTGATTGGTGATACGCAGTATTTT
J: TRBJ2-5; V: TRBV6-5; size: few; D: TRBD1; CDR3: CASSPGGIQETQYF; DNA: TGTGCCAGCAGCCCAGGGGGTATTCAAGAGACCCAGTACTTC
J: TRBJ1-2; V: TRBV5-1; size: .; D: TRBD1; CDR3: CASSLARQGASGYTF; DNA: TGCGCCAGCAGCTTGGCTAGGCAGGGGGCATCTGGCTACACCTTC
J: TRBJ1-3; V: TRBV29-1; size: .; D: .; CDR3: CSVEETPGQGYGGNTIYF; DNA: TGCAGCGTTGAAGAGACCCCGGGCCAAGGGTACGGAGGAAACACCATATATTTT
J: TRBJ2-7; V: TRBV10-3; size: .; D: TRBD1; CDR3: CAISGTTGGYEQYF; DNA: TGTGCCATCAGTGGTACGACAGGGGGCTACGAGCAGTACTTC
J: TRBJ1-4; V: TRBV7-2; size: .; D: TRBD1; CDR3: CASSSYRGRGEKLFF; DNA: TGTGCCAGCAGCTCCTACAGGGGGCGAGGTGAAAAACTGTTTTTT
J: TRBJ1-6; V: TRBV2; size: .; D: .; CDR3: CASIGDGIDTYNSPLHF; DNA: TGTGCCAGCATCGGAGACGGGATCGATACTTATAATTCACCCCTCCACTTT
J: TRBJ2-2; V: TRBV7-9; size: .; D: .; CDR3: CASSPYGTEGLNTGELFF; DNA: TGTGCCAGCAGCCCATACGGGACGGAGGGATTAAACACCGGGGAGCTGTTTTTT
J: TRBJ2-7; V: TRBV7-8; size: .; D: .; CDR3: CASSPLRYSYEQYF; DNA: TGTGCCAGCAGCCCCCTGCGCTACTCCTACGAGCAGTACTTC
J: TRBJ2-7; V: TRBV19; size: .; D: TRBD1; CDR3: CASSIGQGSYEQYF; DNA: TGTGCCAGTAGTATAGGACAGGGGTCCTACGAGCAGTACTTC